A single TCR beta chain is shown here with its context. This CDR3 region has 14 residues. Trimming removed 5 bases at V and 1 base at J, with 9 bases between. Germline V CDR1 and CDR2: MDHEN, SYDVKM. This sample was taken from a study of somatic mutations in cytotoxic T cells in rheumatoid arthritis. Only in-frame clones appear in the TCRdb table, and some are missing; sequencing was by immunoSEQ multiplex PCR. Of around 20,000 clones listed, around 83% are singletons. The sample comprised CD8+ T cells sorted from blood. The sequence was collected from a man aged 18 to 30 with rheumatoid arthritis. The J gene is TRBJ1-3, the V gene TRBV28, with a tentative D call TRBD1 (5 bases). As DNA, the CDR3 is TGTGCCAGCAGTCCCGGGGGGTCTGGAAACACCATATATTTT. Protein sequence: CASSPGGSGNTIYF.